What follows is one T cell receptor beta chain and its context. Produced via immunoSEQ multiplex PCR; TCRdb's table is partial and in-frame only. The sample comprises 90,000 or so clones, around 84% of which are singletons, and 20% to 25% rests with the top ten. The sample belongs to a study of cytomegalovirus exposure and HLA in healthy donors. Trimming stripped 4 bases from V and 5 bases from J, with 17 bases between. CDR3 length: 16 amino acids. Germline CDR1 is MNHEY and CDR2 is SVGAGI. The specimen was PBMCs. The chain uses TRBV6-5 and TRBJ2-2, with D hard to call. The clonotype comes from a man aged 18 to 30 in good health and CMV-seropositive. The CDR3 DNA reads as TGTGCCAGCAGTTTTAACGGTAACACCAGGACCGGGGAGCTGTTTTTT. As protein: CASSFNGNTRTGELFF.